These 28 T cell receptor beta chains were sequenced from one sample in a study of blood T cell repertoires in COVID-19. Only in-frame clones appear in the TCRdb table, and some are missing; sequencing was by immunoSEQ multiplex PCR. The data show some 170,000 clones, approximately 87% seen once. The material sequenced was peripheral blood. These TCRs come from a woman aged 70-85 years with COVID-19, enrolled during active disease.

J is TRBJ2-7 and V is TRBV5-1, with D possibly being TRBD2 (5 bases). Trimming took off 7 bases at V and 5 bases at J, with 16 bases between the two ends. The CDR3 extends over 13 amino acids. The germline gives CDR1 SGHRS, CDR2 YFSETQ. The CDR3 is CASHGGGSHEQYF. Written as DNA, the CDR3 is TGCGCCAGCCACGGAGGCGGGTCCCACGAGCAGTACTTC.

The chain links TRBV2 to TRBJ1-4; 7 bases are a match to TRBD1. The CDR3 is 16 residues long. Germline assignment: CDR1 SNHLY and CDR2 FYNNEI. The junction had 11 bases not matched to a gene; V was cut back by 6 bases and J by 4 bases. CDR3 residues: CASRFTGVAFNEKLFF. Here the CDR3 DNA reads TGTGCCAGCAGATTCACAGGGGTCGCATTTAATGAAAAACTGTTTTTT.

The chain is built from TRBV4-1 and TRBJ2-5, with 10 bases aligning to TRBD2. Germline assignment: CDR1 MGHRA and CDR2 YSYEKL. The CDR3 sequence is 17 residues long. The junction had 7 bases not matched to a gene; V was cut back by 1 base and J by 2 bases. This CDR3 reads CASSQGSSGSLQETQYF. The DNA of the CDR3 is TGCGCCAGCAGCCAAGGGTCTAGCGGGAGTTTACAAGAGACCCAGTACTTC.

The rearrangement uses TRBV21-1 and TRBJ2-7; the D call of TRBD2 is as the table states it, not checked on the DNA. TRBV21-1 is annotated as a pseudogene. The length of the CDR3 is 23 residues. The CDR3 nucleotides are TGTGCCAGCAGCAAAGATGAAGCTCAGGGGATGGCTAGCGGGAGGGCTCGAAAATACGAGCAGTACTTC. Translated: CASSKDEAQGMASGRARKYEQYF.

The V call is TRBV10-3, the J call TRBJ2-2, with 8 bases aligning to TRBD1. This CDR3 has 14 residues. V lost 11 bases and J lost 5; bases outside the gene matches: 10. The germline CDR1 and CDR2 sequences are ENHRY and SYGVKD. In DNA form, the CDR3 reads TGTGCCGCACAGAGGACAGGGCAGACCGGGGAGCTGTTTTTT. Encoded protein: CAAQRTGQTGELFF.

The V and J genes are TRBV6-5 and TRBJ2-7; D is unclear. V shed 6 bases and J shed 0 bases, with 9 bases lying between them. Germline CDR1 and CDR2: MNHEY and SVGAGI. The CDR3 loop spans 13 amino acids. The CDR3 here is CASSPDNSYEQYF. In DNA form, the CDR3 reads TGTGCCAGCAGCCCCGACAACTCCTACGAGCAGTACTTC.

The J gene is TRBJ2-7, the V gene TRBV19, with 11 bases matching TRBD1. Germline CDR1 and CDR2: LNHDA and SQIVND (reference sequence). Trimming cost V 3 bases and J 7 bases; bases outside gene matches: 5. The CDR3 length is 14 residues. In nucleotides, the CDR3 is TGTGCCAGTAGTATCGGACAGGGGGCAGGGGAGCAGTACTTC. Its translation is CASSIGQGAGEQYF.

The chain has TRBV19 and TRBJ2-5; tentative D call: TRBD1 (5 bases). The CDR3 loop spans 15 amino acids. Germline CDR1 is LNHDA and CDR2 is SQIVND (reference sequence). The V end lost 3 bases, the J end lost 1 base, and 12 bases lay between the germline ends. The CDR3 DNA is TGTGCCAGTAGTATTAGTACAGGACGCCAAGAGACCCAGTACTTC. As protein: CASSISTGRQETQYF.

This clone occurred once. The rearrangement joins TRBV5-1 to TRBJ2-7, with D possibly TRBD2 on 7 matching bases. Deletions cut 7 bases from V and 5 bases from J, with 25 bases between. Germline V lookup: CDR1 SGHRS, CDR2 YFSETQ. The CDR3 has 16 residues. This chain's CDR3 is CASRHGRGARGDEQYF. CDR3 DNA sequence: TGCGCCAGCCGACATGGGAGGGGGGCCCGGGGTGACGAGCAGTACTTC.

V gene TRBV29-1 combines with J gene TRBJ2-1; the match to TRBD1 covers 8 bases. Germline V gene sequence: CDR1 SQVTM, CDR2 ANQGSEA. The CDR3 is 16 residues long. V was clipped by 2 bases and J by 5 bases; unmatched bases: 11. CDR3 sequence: CSVEPRQGAADNEQFF. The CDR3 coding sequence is TGCAGCGTTGAACCCCGCCAGGGGGCGGCTGACAATGAGCAGTTCTTC.

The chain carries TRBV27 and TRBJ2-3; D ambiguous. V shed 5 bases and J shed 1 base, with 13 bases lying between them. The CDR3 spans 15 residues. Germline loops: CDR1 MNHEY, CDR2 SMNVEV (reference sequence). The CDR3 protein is CASSPYPQGTDTQYF. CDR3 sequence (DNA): TGTGCCAGCAGTCCCTACCCCCAGGGCACAGATACGCAGTATTTT.

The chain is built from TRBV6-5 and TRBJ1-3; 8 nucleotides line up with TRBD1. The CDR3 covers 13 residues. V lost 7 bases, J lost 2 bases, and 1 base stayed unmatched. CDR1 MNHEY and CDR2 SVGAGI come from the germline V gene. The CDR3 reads CASKDRAGNTIYF. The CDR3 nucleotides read TGTGCCAGCAAGGACAGGGCTGGAAACACCATATATTTT.

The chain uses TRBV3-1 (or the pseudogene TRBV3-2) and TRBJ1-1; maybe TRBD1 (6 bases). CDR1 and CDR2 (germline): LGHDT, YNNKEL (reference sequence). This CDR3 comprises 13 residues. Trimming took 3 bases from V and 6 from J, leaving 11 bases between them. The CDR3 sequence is CASSQGDNPEAFF. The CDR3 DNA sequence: TGTGCCAGCAGCCAGGGGGACAACCCTGAAGCTTTCTTT.

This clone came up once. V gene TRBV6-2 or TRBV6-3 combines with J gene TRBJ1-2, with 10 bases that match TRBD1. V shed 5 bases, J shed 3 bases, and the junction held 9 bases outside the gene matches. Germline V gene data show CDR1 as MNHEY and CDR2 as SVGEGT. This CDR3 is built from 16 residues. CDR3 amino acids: CASSDRGRLDYYGYTF. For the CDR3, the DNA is TGTGCCAGCAGTGACAGGGGGCGTTTGGATTACTATGGCTACACCTTC.

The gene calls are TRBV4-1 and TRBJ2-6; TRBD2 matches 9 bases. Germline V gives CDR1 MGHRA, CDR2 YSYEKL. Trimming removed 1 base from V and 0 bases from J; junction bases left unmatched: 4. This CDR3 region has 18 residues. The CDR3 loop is CASSQGLAESSGANVLTF. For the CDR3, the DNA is TGCGCCAGCAGCCAAGGACTAGCGGAGAGCTCTGGGGCCAACGTCCTGACTTTC.

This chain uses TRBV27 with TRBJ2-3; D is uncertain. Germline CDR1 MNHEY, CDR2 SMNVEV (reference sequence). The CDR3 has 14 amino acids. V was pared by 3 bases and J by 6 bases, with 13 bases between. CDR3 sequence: CASSFYSLKDTQYF. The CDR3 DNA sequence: TGTGCCAGCAGTTTTTACTCGCTAAAGGATACGCAGTATTTT.

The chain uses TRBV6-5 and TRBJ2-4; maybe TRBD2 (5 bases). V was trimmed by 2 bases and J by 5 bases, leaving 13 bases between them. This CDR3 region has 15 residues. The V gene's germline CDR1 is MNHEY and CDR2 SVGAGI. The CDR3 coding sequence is TGTGCCAGCAGTTACAGCACGGGGTGGCAAAACATTCAGTACTTC. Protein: CASSYSTGWQNIQYF.

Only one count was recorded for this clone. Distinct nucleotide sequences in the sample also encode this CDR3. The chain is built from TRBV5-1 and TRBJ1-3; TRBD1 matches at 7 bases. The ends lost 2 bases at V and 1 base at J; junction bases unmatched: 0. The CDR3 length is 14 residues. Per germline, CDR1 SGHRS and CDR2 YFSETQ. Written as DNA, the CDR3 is TGCGCCAGCAGCTTACAGGGGTCTGGAAACACCATATATTTT. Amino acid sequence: CASSLQGSGNTIYF.

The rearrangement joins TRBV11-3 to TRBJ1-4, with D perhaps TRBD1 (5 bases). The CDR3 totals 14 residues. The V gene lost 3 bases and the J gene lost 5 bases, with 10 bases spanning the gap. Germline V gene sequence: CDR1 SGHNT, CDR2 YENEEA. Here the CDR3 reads CASSLTATNEKLFF. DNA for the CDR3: TGTGCCAGCAGCTTGACAGCTACCAATGAAAAACTGTTTTTT.

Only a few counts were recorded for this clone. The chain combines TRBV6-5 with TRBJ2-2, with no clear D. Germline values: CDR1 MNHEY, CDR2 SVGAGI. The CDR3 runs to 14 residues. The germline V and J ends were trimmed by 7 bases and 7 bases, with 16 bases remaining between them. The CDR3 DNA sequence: TGTGCCAGCATGAGAGGAGAACTTAGCGGGGAGCTGTTTTTT. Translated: CASMRGELSGELFF.

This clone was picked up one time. The CDR3 protein is CASSPGSSSWETQYF. In nucleotides, the CDR3 is TGCGCCAGCAGCCCTGGGTCTAGCTCGTGGGAGACCCAGTACTTC. J is TRBJ2-5 and V is TRBV5-1, with D possibly matching TRBD2 (5 bases). The V gene lost 4 bases and the J gene lost 5 bases, with 18 bases spanning the gap. CDR1 SGHRS and CDR2 YFSETQ come from the germline V gene. The CDR3 has 15 amino acids. The full variable domain, completed using reference TRBV5-1 and TRBJ2-5, is KAGVTQTPRYLIKTRGQQVTLSCSPISGHRSVSWYQQTPGQGLQFLFEYFSETQRNKGNFPGRFSGRQFSNSRSEMNVSTLELGDSALYLCASSPGSSSWETQYFGPGTRLLVL.

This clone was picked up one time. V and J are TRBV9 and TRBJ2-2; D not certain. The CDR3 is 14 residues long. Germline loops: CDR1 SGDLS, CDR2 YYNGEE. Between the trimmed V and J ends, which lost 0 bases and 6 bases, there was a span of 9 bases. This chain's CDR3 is CASSVVPRAGELFF. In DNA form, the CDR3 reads TGTGCCAGCAGCGTAGTTCCCCGGGCCGGGGAGCTGTTTTTT. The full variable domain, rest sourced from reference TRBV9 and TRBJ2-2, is DSGVTQTPKHLITATGQRVTLRCSPRSGDLSVYWYQQSLDQGLQFLIQYYNGEERAKGNILERFSAQQFPDLHSELNLSSLELGDSALYFCASSVVPRAGELFFGEGSRLTVL.

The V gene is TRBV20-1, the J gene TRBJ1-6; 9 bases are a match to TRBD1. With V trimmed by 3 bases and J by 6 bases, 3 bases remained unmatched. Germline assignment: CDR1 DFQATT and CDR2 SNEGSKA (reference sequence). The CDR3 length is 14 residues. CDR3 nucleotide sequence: TGCAGTGCTAGTCCGGGACAGGGTAATTCACCCCTCCACTTT. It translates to CSASPGQGNSPLHF.

CDR3 DNA: TGTGCCACCGCTCTAGGACTACTATACAATGAGCAGTTCTTC. Translated, it gives CATALGLLYNEQFF. The V gene is TRBV19, the J gene TRBJ2-1; D perhaps matches TRBD2 (6 bases). V shed 10 bases and J shed 4 bases, with 17 bases lying between them. Germline-derived CDR1 and CDR2 are LNHDA and SQIVND (reference sequence). The CDR3 loop spans 14 amino acids.

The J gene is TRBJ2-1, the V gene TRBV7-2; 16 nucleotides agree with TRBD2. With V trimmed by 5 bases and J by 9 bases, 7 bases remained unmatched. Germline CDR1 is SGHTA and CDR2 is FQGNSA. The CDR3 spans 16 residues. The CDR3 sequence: CASSQGTSGRAGEQFF. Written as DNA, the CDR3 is TGTGCCAGCAGCCAAGGGACTAGCGGGAGGGCCGGTGAGCAGTTCTTC.

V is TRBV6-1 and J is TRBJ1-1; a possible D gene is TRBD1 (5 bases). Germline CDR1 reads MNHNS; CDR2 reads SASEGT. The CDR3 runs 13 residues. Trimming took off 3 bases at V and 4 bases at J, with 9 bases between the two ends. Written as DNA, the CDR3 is TGTGCCAGCAGTGAGTTCAGGGCCACTGAAGCTTTCTTT. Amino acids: CASSEFRATEAFF.

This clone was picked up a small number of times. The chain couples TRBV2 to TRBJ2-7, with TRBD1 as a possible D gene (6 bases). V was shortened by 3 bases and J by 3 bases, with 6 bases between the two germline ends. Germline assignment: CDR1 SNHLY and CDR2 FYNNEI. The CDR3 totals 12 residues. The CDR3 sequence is CASSDRGYEQYF. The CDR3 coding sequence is TGTGCCAGCAGTGACAGGGGCTACGAGCAGTACTTC.

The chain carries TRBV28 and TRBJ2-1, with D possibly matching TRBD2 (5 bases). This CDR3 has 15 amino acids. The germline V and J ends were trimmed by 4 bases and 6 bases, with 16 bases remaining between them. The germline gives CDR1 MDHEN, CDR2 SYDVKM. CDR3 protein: CASSSAGDVINEQFF. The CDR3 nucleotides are TGTGCCAGCAGTTCCGCCGGGGATGTCATCAATGAGCAGTTCTTC.